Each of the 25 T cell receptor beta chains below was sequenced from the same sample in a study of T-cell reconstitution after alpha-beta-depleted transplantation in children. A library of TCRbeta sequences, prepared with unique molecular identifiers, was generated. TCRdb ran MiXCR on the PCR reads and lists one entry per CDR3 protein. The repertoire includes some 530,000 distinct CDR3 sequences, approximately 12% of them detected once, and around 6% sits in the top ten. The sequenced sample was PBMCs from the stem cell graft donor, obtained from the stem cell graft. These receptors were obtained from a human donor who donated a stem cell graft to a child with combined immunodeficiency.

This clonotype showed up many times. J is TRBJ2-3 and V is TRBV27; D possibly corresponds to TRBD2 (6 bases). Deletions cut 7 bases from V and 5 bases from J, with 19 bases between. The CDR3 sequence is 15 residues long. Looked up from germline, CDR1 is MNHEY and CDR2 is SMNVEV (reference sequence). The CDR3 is CASKFTYGTGDTQYF. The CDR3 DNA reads TGTGCCAGCAAGTTTACGTACGGGACTGGAGATACGCAGTATTTT.

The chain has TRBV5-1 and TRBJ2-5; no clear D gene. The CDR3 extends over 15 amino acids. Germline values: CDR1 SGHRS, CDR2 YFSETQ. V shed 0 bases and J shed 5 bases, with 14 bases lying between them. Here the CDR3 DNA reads TGCGCCAGCAGCTTGGATTCGCCAGATGGCGAGACCCAGTACTTC. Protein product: CASSLDSPDGETQYF.

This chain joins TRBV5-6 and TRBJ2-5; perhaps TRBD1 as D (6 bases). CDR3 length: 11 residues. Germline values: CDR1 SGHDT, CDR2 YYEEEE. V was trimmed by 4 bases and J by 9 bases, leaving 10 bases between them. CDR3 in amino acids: CASSTRQAQYF. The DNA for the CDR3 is TGTGCCAGCAGCACCAGACAGGCCCAGTACTTC.

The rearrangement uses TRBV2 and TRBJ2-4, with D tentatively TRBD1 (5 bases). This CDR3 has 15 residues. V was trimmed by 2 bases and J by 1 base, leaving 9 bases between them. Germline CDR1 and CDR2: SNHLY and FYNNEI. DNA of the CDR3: TGTGCCAGCAGTGAACAGGGAATGGCCAAAAACATTCAGTACTTC. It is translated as CASSEQGMAKNIQYF.

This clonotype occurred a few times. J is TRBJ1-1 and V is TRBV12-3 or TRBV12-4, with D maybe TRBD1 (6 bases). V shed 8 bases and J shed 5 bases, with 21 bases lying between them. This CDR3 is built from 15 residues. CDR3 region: CASSDRGARVTEAFF. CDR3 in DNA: TGTGCCAGCTCGGATCGGGGGGCGCGAGTGACTGAAGCTTTCTTT.

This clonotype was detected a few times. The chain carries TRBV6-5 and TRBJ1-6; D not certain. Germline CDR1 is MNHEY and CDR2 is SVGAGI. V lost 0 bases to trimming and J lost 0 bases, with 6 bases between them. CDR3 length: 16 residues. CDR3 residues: CASSYSASSYNSPLHF. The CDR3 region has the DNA TGTGCCAGCAGTTACTCTGCGAGCTCCTATAATTCACCCCTCCACTTT.

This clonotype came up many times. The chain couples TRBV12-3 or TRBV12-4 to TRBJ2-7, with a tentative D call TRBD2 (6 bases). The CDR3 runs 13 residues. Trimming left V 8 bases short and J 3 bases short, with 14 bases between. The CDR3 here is CASGIGTVYEQYF. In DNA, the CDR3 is TGTGCCAGCGGGATAGGGACTGTCTACGAGCAGTACTTC.

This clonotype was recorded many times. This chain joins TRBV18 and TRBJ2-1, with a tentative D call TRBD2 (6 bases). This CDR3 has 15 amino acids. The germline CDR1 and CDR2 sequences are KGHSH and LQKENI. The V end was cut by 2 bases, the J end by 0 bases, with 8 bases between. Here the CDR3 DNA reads TGTGCCAGCTCACCATGGGACTCCTCCTACAATGAGCAGTTCTTC. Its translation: CASSPWDSSYNEQFF.

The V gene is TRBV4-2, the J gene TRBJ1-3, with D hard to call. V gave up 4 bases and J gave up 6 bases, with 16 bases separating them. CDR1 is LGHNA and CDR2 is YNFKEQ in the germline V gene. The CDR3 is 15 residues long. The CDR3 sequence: CASSPDTSYANTIYF. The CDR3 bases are TGTGCCAGCAGCCCCGACACCTCCTATGCAAACACCATATATTTT.

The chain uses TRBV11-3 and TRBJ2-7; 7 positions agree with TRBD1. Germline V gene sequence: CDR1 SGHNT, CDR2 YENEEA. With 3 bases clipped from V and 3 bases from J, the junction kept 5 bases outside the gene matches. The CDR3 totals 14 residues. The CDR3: CASSFRDRYYEQYF. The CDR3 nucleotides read TGTGCCAGCAGCTTCCGGGACAGATACTACGAGCAGTACTTC. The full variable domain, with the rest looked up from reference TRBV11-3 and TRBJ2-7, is EAGVVQSPRYKIIEKKQPVAFWCNPISGHNTLYWYLQNLGQGPELLIRYENEEAVDDSQLPKDRFSAERLKGVDSTLKIQPAELGDSAVYLCASSFRDRYYEQYFGPGTRLTVT.

In DNA, the CDR3 is TGTGCCTGGTCTACGGATTTTTACGAGCAGTACTTC. As protein: CAWSTDFYEQYF. The V call is TRBV30, the J call TRBJ2-7, with no clear D. Between the trimmed V and J ends, which lost 5 bases and 4 bases, there was a span of 12 bases. This CDR3 is 12 amino acids long. Per germline, CDR1 GTSNPN and CDR2 SVGIG (reference sequence).

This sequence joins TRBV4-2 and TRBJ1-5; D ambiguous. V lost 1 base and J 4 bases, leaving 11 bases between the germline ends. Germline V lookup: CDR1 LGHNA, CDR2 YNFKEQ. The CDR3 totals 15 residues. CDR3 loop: CASSQGGWGNQPQHF. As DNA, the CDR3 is TGTGCCAGCAGCCAAGGAGGGTGGGGAAATCAGCCCCAGCATTTT.

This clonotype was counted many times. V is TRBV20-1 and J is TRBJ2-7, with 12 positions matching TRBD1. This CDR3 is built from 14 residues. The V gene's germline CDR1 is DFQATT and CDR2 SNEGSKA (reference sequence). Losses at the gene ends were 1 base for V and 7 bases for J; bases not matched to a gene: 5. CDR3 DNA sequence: TGCAGTGCTAGAGCCGGGACAGGGGGCGCGGAGCAGTACTTC. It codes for CSARAGTGGAEQYF.

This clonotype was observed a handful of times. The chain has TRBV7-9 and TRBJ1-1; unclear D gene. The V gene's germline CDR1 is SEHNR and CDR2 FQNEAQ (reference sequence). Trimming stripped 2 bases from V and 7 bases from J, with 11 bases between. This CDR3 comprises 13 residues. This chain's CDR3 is CASSLWGEGEAFF. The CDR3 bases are TGTGCCAGCAGCTTATGGGGTGAGGGTGAAGCTTTCTTT.

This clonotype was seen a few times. The CDR3 DNA follows: TGTGCCAGCAGCGTGACTCCCGGGACAGTAGATTCACCCCTCCACTTT. It encodes CASSVTPGTVDSPLHF. The chain employs TRBV9 and TRBJ1-6; 7 nucleotides line up with TRBD1. Germline CDR1 and CDR2: SGDLS and YYNGEE. V was clipped by 2 bases and J by 8 bases; unmatched bases: 10. This CDR3 is 16 amino acids long.

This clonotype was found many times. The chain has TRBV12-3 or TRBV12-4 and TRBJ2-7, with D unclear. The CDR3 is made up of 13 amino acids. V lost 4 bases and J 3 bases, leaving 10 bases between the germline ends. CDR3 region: CASSSTQFYEQYF. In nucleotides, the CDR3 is TGTGCCAGCAGTTCCACACAGTTCTACGAGCAGTACTTC.

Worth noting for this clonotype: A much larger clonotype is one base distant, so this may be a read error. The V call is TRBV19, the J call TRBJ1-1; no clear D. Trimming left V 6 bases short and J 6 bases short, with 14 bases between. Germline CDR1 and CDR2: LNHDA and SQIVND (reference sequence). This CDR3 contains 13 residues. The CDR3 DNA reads TGTGCCAGTAGGGAACATGGTTTGGCTGAAGCTTTCTTT. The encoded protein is CASREHGLAEAFF.

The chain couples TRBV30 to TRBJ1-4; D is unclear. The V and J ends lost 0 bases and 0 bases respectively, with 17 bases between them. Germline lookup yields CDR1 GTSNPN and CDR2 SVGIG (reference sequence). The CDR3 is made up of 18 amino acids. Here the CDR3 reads CAWSVRRRSPATNEKLFF. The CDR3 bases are TGTGCCTGGAGTGTACGGCGGCGGAGCCCTGCAACTAATGAAAAACTGTTTTTT.

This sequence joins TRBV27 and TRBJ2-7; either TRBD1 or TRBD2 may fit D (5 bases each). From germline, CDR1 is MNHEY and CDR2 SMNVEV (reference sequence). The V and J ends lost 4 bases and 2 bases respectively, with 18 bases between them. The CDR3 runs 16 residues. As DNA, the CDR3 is TGTGCCAGCAGTTACAATCCTTCCGGGACGGCCTACGAGCAGTACTTC. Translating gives CASSYNPSGTAYEQYF.

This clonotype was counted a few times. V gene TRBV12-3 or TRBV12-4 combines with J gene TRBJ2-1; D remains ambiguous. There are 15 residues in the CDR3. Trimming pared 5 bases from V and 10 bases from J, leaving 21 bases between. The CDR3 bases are TGTGCCAGCAGTCCCGGGCTCAAGGAGATCCAGGAGCAGTTCTTC. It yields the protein CASSPGLKEIQEQFF.

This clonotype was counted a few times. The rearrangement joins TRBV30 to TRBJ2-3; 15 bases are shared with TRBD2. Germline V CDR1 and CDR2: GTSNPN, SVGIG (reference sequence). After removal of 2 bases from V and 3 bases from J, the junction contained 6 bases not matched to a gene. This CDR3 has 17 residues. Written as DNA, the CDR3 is TGTGCCTGGAGTTCCCTCGGACTAGCGGGAGGGACAGATACGCAGTATTTT. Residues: CAWSSLGLAGGTDTQYF. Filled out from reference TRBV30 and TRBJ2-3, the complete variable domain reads SQTIHQWPATLVQPVGSPLSLECTVEGTSNPNLYWYRQAAGRGLQLLFYSVGIGQISSEVPQNLSASRPQDRQFILSSKKLLLSDSGFYLCAWSSLGLAGGTDTQYFGPGTRLTVL.

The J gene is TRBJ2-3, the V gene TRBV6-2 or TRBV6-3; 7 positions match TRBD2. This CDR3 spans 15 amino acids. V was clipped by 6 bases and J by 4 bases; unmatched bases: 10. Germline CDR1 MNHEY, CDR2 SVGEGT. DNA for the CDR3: TGTGCCAGCAGCCTCTATCGCGGGAGCGCAGATACGCAGTATTTT. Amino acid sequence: CASSLYRGSADTQYF.

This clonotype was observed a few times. The CDR3 is CASFFLAGGDTQYF. DNA for the CDR3: TGTGCCAGCTTCTTCCTAGCGGGAGGTGATACGCAGTATTTT. This chain connects TRBV2 to TRBJ2-3, with 11 bases aligning to TRBD2. Germline-derived CDR1 and CDR2 are SNHLY and FYNNEI. CDR3 length: 14 amino acids. The V segment lost 8 bases and the J segment 6 bases; nucleotides outside the gene matches: 7.

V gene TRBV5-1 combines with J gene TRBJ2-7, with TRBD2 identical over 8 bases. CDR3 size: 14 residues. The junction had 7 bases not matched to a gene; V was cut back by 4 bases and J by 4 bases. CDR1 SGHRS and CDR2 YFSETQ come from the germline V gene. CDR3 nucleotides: TGCGCCAGCAGCCAAAGCGGGAGCGCGTACGAGCAGTACTTC. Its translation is CASSQSGSAYEQYF.

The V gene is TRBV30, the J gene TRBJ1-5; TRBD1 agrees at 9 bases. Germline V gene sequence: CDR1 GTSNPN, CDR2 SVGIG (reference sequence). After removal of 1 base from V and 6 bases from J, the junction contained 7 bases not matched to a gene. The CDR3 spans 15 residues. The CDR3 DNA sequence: TGTGCCTGGAGTGGGCGGCGACAGGGGGGTCAGCCCCAGCATTTT. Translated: CAWSGRRQGGQPQHF.